This T cell receptor (beta chain) was sequenced in a study of shared clonotypes between healthy human individuals. Study results and limitations: Clonotype sharing across several donors was observed for approximately 5% of naive CD4 clonotypes.

Researchers divided each subset's genomic DNA evenly across several immunoSEQ plates. Authors' processing steps: Filtering differed, since immunoSEQ gave only junction sequences and no quality scores. Sequenced by immunoSEQ multiplex PCR; TCRdb stores in-frame clones only, minus some. That table gives V, J and clone size, and the DNA gave D and trimming. Here the sample spans approximately 1.1 million clones, around 78% being singletons. About this clone: Its target is unknown.

The source is a man between 18 and 29 years old in good health. Some clones in this sample may be carry-over from other donors' samples. Sequenced sample: memory CD4+ T cells from PBMCs. Subset here: CD45RA-negative fraction.

The CDR3 bases are TGTGCCAGCAGCGTAGGGCAGGGAGGCTTTTCGGAGACCCAGTACTTC. This translates into CASSVGQGGFSETQYF. The rearrangement uses TRBV9 and TRBJ2-5; TRBD2 is a possible D gene (6 bases). This CDR3 is built from 16 residues. The V and J ends lost 0 bases and 5 bases respectively, with 17 bases between them. Germline values: CDR1 SGDLS, CDR2 YYNGEE.